This is a list of T cell receptor beta chains from one sample in a study of T-cell memory formation after mild COVID-19. MiXCR, run by TCRdb on the 5' RACE reads, gives a single entry per CDR3 protein. The sample has about 470,000 distinct CDR3 sequences; 20% to 25% are singletons. The sequenced sample consisted of PBMCs or a T cell subset sorted from them (not recorded which). These receptors came from an adult woman who had mild COVID-19 (a few samples of this study predate the infection). Cell type and time point are not known. The CDR3 runs from the conserved cysteine through the conserved F or W. Fields, in order: J gene, D gene, clone size, V gene, CDR3 protein, CDR3 DNA. D genes are given only for firm matches. Size is omitted from some rows. Given values are once, few, many or a class for expanded clones.

j_gene: TRBJ1-5
d_gene: .
abundance: few
v_gene: TRBV30
CDR3aa: CAWSAQRNQPQHF
CDR3nt: TGTGCCTGGAGTGCACAGCGCAATCAGCCCCAGCATTTT

j_gene: TRBJ2-6
d_gene: .
abundance: .
v_gene: TRBV5-1
CDR3aa: CASIGTSSGANVLTF
CDR3nt: TGCGCCAGCATCGGGACCAGCTCTGGGGCCAACGTCCTGACTTTC

j_gene: TRBJ2-1
d_gene: TRBD2
abundance: few
v_gene: TRBV30
CDR3aa: CAWSETSGGAGEQFF
CDR3nt: TGTGCCTGGAGTGAAACTAGCGGGGGGGCTGGGGAGCAGTTCTTC

j_gene: TRBJ1-5
d_gene: .
abundance: few
v_gene: TRBV12-3/TRBV12-4
CDR3aa: CASSYNQPQHF
CDR3nt: TGTGCCAGCAGTTACAATCAGCCCCAGCATTTT

j_gene: TRBJ2-5
d_gene: TRBD2
abundance: few
v_gene: TRBV9
CDR3aa: CASSVVSGSAQETQYF
CDR3nt: TGTGCCAGCAGCGTAGTGAGCGGGAGCGCCCAAGAGACCCAGTACTTC

j_gene: TRBJ2-7
d_gene: .
abundance: few
v_gene: TRBV7-2
CDR3aa: CASSNRDTPYEQYF
CDR3nt: TGTGCCAGCAGCAACCGGGACACTCCCTACGAGCAGTACTTC

j_gene: TRBJ2-6
d_gene: .
abundance: .
v_gene: TRBV6-1
CDR3aa: CASSAPQGLGAGANVLTF
CDR3nt: TGTGCCAGCAGTGCACCCCAGGGACTGGGGGCTGGGGCCAACGTCCTGACTTTC

j_gene: TRBJ2-2
d_gene: TRBD2
abundance: .
v_gene: TRBV7-8
CDR3aa: CASSAGTSWNTGELFF
CDR3nt: TGTGCCAGCAGCGCCGGGACTAGCTGGAACACCGGGGAGCTGTTTTTT

j_gene: TRBJ2-7
d_gene: .
abundance: .
v_gene: TRBV7-2
CDR3aa: CASRSPRDSYEQYF
CDR3nt: TGTGCCAGCAGATCCCCCAGGGACTCCTACGAGCAGTACTTC

j_gene: TRBJ2-1
d_gene: .
abundance: few
v_gene: TRBV2
CDR3aa: CASKGVRSYNEQFF
CDR3nt: TGTGCCAGCAAAGGGGTCCGCTCCTACAATGAGCAGTTCTTC

j_gene: TRBJ2-1
d_gene: TRBD2
abundance: .
v_gene: TRBV3-1
CDR3aa: CASAPTSGGYNEQFF
CDR3nt: TGTGCCAGCGCCCCGACTAGCGGGGGGTACAATGAGCAGTTCTTC

j_gene: TRBJ1-1
d_gene: .
abundance: once
v_gene: TRBV24-1
CDR3aa: CATSQEVTTEAFF
CDR3nt: TGTGCCACCAGTCAGGAAGTGACCACTGAAGCTTTCTTT

j_gene: TRBJ2-2
d_gene: .
abundance: few
v_gene: TRBV9
CDR3aa: CASSVQGPTGELFF
CDR3nt: TGTGCCAGCAGCGTACAGGGGCCCACCGGGGAGCTGTTTTTT

j_gene: TRBJ2-3
d_gene: .
abundance: few
v_gene: TRBV7-9
CDR3aa: CASSLAIAGTHTDTQYF
CDR3nt: TGTGCCAGCAGCTTAGCGATCGCGGGGACTCACACAGATACGCAGTATTTT

j_gene: TRBJ1-6
d_gene: TRBD1
abundance: few
v_gene: TRBV5-1
CDR3aa: CASSLATGDSPLHF
CDR3nt: TGCGCCAGCAGCTTGGCTACAGGGGATTCACCCCTCCACTTT

j_gene: TRBJ2-7
d_gene: TRBD1
abundance: .
v_gene: TRBV2
CDR3aa: CASSPGGMGTYEQYF
CDR3nt: TGTGCCAGCAGTCCAGGGGGAATGGGAACCTACGAGCAGTACTTC

j_gene: TRBJ2-3
d_gene: TRBD1
abundance: .
v_gene: TRBV24-1
CDR3aa: CATSDLRTGSTDTQYF
CDR3nt: TGTGCCACCAGTGATTTAAGGACAGGGAGCACAGATACGCAGTATTTT

j_gene: TRBJ2-7
d_gene: TRBD2
abundance: .
v_gene: TRBV5-1
CDR3aa: CASSPGVAGVNEQYF
CDR3nt: TGCGCCAGCAGCCCCGGGGTAGCGGGAGTAAACGAGCAGTACTTC

j_gene: TRBJ1-2
d_gene: .
abundance: .
v_gene: TRBV29-1
CDR3aa: CSVVYDSPVLGYTF
CDR3nt: TGCAGCGTTGTGTACGACTCCCCGGTATTGGGTTACACCTTC

j_gene: TRBJ2-3
d_gene: TRBD2
abundance: .
v_gene: TRBV4-1
CDR3aa: CASSQGFGGGTDTQYF
CDR3nt: TGCGCCAGCAGCCAAGGTTTCGGCGGGGGAACAGATACGCAGTATTTT

j_gene: TRBJ1-1
d_gene: .
abundance: .
v_gene: TRBV5-4
CDR3aa: CASSLEASRNTEAFF
CDR3nt: TGTGCCAGCAGCTTGGAGGCCAGCAGGAACACTGAAGCTTTCTTT

j_gene: TRBJ2-7
d_gene: .
abundance: .
v_gene: TRBV5-1
CDR3aa: CASSLLVGSSYEQYF
CDR3nt: TGCGCCAGCAGCTTGTTGGTAGGGAGCTCCTACGAGCAGTACTTC

j_gene: TRBJ2-7
d_gene: TRBD2
abundance: .
v_gene: TRBV19
CDR3aa: CASSLGTSGIYEQYF
CDR3nt: TGTGCCAGTAGTTTAGGGACTAGCGGGATCTACGAGCAGTACTTC

j_gene: TRBJ1-2
d_gene: .
abundance: .
v_gene: TRBV3-1
CDR3aa: CASSQRDYGYTF
CDR3nt: TGTGCCAGCAGCCAAAGAGACTATGGCTACACCTTC

j_gene: TRBJ1-2
d_gene: TRBD1
abundance: .
v_gene: TRBV29-1
CDR3aa: CSVDRTGAGYGYTF
CDR3nt: TGCAGCGTTGACCGGACAGGGGCTGGCTATGGCTACACCTTC

j_gene: TRBJ1-2
d_gene: .
abundance: .
v_gene: TRBV20-1
CDR3aa: CSARGRAGYGYTF
CDR3nt: TGCAGTGCTAGAGGAAGGGCTGGCTATGGCTACACCTTC

j_gene: TRBJ2-7
d_gene: TRBD2
abundance: .
v_gene: TRBV3-1
CDR3aa: CASSQGSAGASYEQYF
CDR3nt: TGTGCCAGCAGCCAAGGATCGGCGGGAGCCTCCTACGAGCAGTACTTC

j_gene: TRBJ2-7
d_gene: TRBD1
abundance: few
v_gene: TRBV5-6
CDR3aa: CASFGTGFYEQYF
CDR3nt: TGTGCCAGCTTTGGGACAGGATTCTACGAGCAGTACTTC

j_gene: TRBJ2-7
d_gene: TRBD1
abundance: few
v_gene: TRBV19
CDR3aa: CATYARTGQDEQYF
CDR3nt: TGTGCCACCTATGCCAGGACAGGGCAAGACGAGCAGTACTTC